These T cell receptor beta chains were read from a single sample in a study of blood T cell repertoires in COVID-19. Using immunoSEQ multiplex PCR, the repertoire was profiled, and TCRdb retains in-frame clones only, with some absent. This table has about 210,000 clones, roughly 82% appearing once. The sample consisted of peripheral blood. Source of these receptors: a man aged 50-59 years with active or convalescent COVID-19. The conserved cysteine and the conserved F or W are not part of the CDR3 here.

CDR3aa,j_gene,len,v_gene
ASSLYYGTNYNEQF,TRBJ2-1,14,TRBV7-2
AISEGFPGGYEQY,TRBJ2-7,13,TRBV10-3
ASSQEGGGGNSPLH,TRBJ1-6,14,TRBV4-1
ASSYSGRVDTQY,TRBJ2-3,12,TRBV11-2
ASMVEREGPVTGELF,TRBJ2-2,15,TRBV2
ASSQEGWTLSFTNYGYT,TRBJ1-2,17,TRBV3-1/TRBV3-2
SVVPGTGAMNTEAF,TRBJ1-1,14,TRBV29-1
ASSQETGTTWETQY,TRBJ2-5,14,TRBV4-2
ASSSTGDRGVETQY,TRBJ2-5,14,TRBV18
AGRGEGEKLF,TRBJ1-4,10,TRBV2
ASSLIRTGLFWGGYT,TRBJ1-2,15,TRBV28
ASSPPQGAYYGYT,TRBJ1-2,13,TRBV3-1/TRBV3-2
ASSPRIAEWLGANVLT,TRBJ2-6,16,TRBV7-8
ASSQSTGTDSPLH,TRBJ1-6,13,TRBV3-1/TRBV3-2
SVEGTGEETQY,TRBJ2-5,11,TRBV29-1
ASSPGLHGRSGELF,TRBJ2-2,14,TRBV19
ASSGLAGGTDTQY,TRBJ2-3,13,TRBV2
ASSREGDTSPLH,TRBJ1-6,12,TRBV28
ASSLRWEGYNEQF,TRBJ2-1,13,TRBV5-1
ASSLASREPNYGYT,TRBJ1-2,14,TRBV7-2
ASSYESGGNEKLF,TRBJ1-4,13,TRBV3-1/TRBV3-2
ASSLLASPGELF,TRBJ2-2,12,TRBV5-6
ASSLSSHDRDGQPQH,TRBJ1-5,15,TRBV27
ASSKAGPGTDTQY,TRBJ2-3,13,TRBV19
SVEVLGTGRAKNIQY,TRBJ2-4,15,TRBV29-1
ASSYSGDEQF,TRBJ2-1,10,TRBV6-5
ASSFPRTDSSYNEQF,TRBJ2-1,15,TRBV28
ASIVDSKETQY,TRBJ2-5,11,TRBV6-5
ASSESLAHSQETQY,TRBJ2-5,14,TRBV18
ASSQRTSGDEQF,TRBJ2-1,12,TRBV5-1
ASSFRGIRAEAF,TRBJ1-1,12,TRBV5-4
ASSQDGTGNYGYT,TRBJ1-2,13,TRBV3-1/TRBV3-2
ASSVSGQGDGSPLH,TRBJ1-6,14,TRBV6-1
ASSTYRETYEQY,TRBJ2-7,12,TRBV2
ASSLWDRDQPQH,TRBJ1-5,12,TRBV28
ASSLRQVNTGELF,TRBJ2-2,13,TRBV5-1
ATSDLQVGEGTDTQY,TRBJ2-3,15,TRBV24-1
ASSSRRQGGSDTQY,TRBJ2-3,14,TRBV5-8
SVEKRQGAEAF,TRBJ1-1,11,TRBV29-1
ASSEGLIRNQPQH,TRBJ1-5,13,TRBV6-1
ASSLHSGGLKTQY,TRBJ2-5,13,TRBV28
ASSYRTGLGYT,TRBJ1-2,11,TRBV4-3
ASSLAGQWAEAF,TRBJ1-1,12,TRBV11-2
ASSERRSGPLNEQF,TRBJ2-1,14,TRBV6-1
ASSALGTWDSPLH,TRBJ1-6,13,TRBV5-5
ASKGSGPYNEQF,TRBJ2-1,12,TRBV2
ASSYVGTAAYEQY,TRBJ2-7,13,TRBV6-2/TRBV6-3
ASSLGQGASTDTQY,TRBJ2-3,14,TRBV5-1